This section outlines one TCR beta chain sequence together with its context. Its antigen is not known. The data were obtained in a study of cytomegalovirus exposure and HLA in healthy donors. Clones were sequenced by immunoSEQ multiplex PCR, and TCRdb holds only the in-frame ones, with some missing. The data show 140,000 to 150,000 clones, 90% to 95% seen once. General study points: First-cohort TCR clusters were later found to tend to co-occur in the roughly 130 validation repertoires.

Sequencing used PBMCs. The clonotype originates from a man between 18 and 35 years old in good health and CMV-seronegative.

For the CDR3, the DNA is TGTGCCAGCCGCGGGTTTAGCGGGAGCACCGGGGAGCTGTTTTTT. This translates into CASRGFSGSTGELFF. This rearrangement joins TRBV4-2 to TRBJ2-2, with 9 bases lining up with TRBD2. CDR1 is LGHNA, CDR2 YNFKEQ, per germline. With V trimmed by 8 bases and J by 4 bases, 8 bases remained unmatched. The CDR3 is made up of 15 amino acids.